Listed here are 30 T cell receptor beta chains from one sample, sequenced in a study of shared clonotypes between healthy human individuals. The naive CD8 population came from CD45RO-negative cells selected for CCR7, without terminally differentiated effector memory CD45RA+ cells. Only in-frame clones appear in the TCRdb table, and some are missing; sequencing was by immunoSEQ multiplex PCR. This sample yields hundreds of thousands of clones, of which 85% to 95% are seen a single time; over 0.095% belongs to the top ten. The source material was naive CD8+ T cells sorted from blood. The origin of the receptors is a woman in her thirties in good health.

This chain links TRBV19 with TRBJ2-5; possibly TRBD2 for D (6 bases). Matching the DNA end better, TRBJ2-7 makes the J call doubtful. CDR3 size: 14 residues. Per the germline V gene, CDR1 is LNHDA and CDR2 is SQIVND (reference sequence). DNA of the CDR3: TGTGCCAGTAGTATAGTGGCGGAGGGCCACGAGCAGTACTTC. Its protein product is CASSIVAEGHEQYF.

The chain's CDR3 is CASSQTGTGDFYGYTF. The CDR3, as DNA: TGTGCCAGCAGCCAGACCGGGACAGGGGATTTCTATGGCTACACCTTC. The V gene is TRBV7-8, the J gene TRBJ1-2, with 10 bases matching TRBD1. The CDR3 is made up of 16 amino acids. Per germline, CDR1 SGHVS and CDR2 FQNEAQ. V lost 5 bases to trimming and J lost 4 bases; unmatched junction nucleotides: 10.

This clone appeared once. V and J are TRBV29-1 and TRBJ1-2; D perhaps matches TRBD1 (5 bases). Germline V gene data show CDR1 as SQVTM and CDR2 as ANQGSEA. V lost 4 bases, J lost 4 bases, and 16 bases lay in between. The CDR3 is 14 amino acids. The CDR3 nucleotides are TGCAGCGTTGGAGGTGGCAGGGTGGGCTATGGCTACACCTTC. It yields the protein CSVGGGRVGYGYTF. Full variable domain (outside the CDR3, taken from reference TRBV29-1 and TRBJ1-2): SAVISQKPSRDICQRGTSLTIQCQVDSQVTMMFWYRQQPGQSLTLIATANQGSEATYESGFVIDKFPISRPNLTFSTLTVSNMSPEDSSIYLCSVGGGRVGYGYTFGSGTRLTVV.

This sequence joins TRBV7-9 and TRBJ2-1; 7 nucleotides agree with TRBD2. The CDR3 length is 15 residues. Germline V gene data show CDR1 as SEHNR and CDR2 as FQNEAQ (reference sequence). The J segment lost 3 bases and the V segment lost 2 bases, leaving 4 bases of the junction unmatched. CDR3 sequence: CASSLSLAVYNEQFF. For the CDR3, the DNA is TGTGCCAGCAGCTTAAGTCTAGCGGTCTACAATGAGCAGTTCTTC.

CDR3 sequence reads: CASSLSGFGDEQFF. The CDR3 bases are TGTGCCAGCAGCTTAAGCGGGTTCGGCGATGAGCAGTTCTTC. V is TRBV7-6 and J is TRBJ2-1; tentatively, D is TRBD2 (6 bases). Germline CDR1 reads SGHVS; CDR2 reads FNYEAQ. This CDR3 has 14 amino acids. The ends were cut back, 2 bases at V and 8 bases at J, with 13 bases in the middle.

This clone appeared a single time. V usage is TRBV7-3 and J usage is TRBJ2-7, with 9 positions matching TRBD2. The CDR3 contains 14 residues. Germline V CDR1 and CDR2: SGHTA, FQGTGA. The J segment lost 5 bases and the V segment lost 2 bases, leaving 4 bases of the junction unmatched. The CDR3 region is CASSLAGGIDEQYF. The CDR3 DNA reads TGTGCCAGCAGCTTAGCGGGAGGGATCGACGAGCAGTACTTC.

The V gene is TRBV4-1, the J gene TRBJ1-2, with 7 bases aligning to TRBD1. This CDR3 contains 14 residues. Germline values: CDR1 MGHRA, CDR2 YSYEKL. Trimming at V came to 3 bases and at J to 8 bases, leaving 9 bases not matched to a gene. The CDR3 loop reads CASSQWEGAVGYTF. The CDR3, as DNA: TGCGCCAGCAGCCAGTGGGAGGGGGCGGTCGGCTACACCTTC.

Points on this clone: This sample also contains other DNA sequences that code for the same CDR3. V usage is TRBV7-9 and J usage is TRBJ1-2, with 9 bases aligning to TRBD1. In germline, CDR1 is SEHNR, CDR2 FQNEAQ (reference sequence). V gave up 5 bases and J gave up 4 bases; unmatched junction bases: 5. CDR3 length: 14 residues. CDR3 sequence: CASSPGQGGYGYTF. The DNA for the CDR3 is TGTGCCAGCAGCCCGGGACAGGGAGGCTATGGCTACACCTTC.

V usage is TRBV19 and J usage is TRBJ2-3; 8 bases are shared with TRBD2. The CDR3 contains 16 residues. J lost 1 base, V lost 2 bases, and 5 bases had no gene match. CDR1 and CDR2 from the germline V gene are LNHDA and SQIVND (reference sequence). As DNA, the CDR3 is TGTGCCAGTAGTATAAACCCGACTAGCGGCACAGATACGCAGTATTTT. Protein product: CASSINPTSGTDTQYF.

V gene TRBV27 combines with J gene TRBJ2-7, with D hard to call. The ends were cut back, 2 bases at V and 3 bases at J, with 8 bases in the middle. CDR1 is MNHEY, CDR2 SMNVEV, per germline (reference sequence). The CDR3 sequence is 13 residues long. The CDR3 bases are TGTGCCAGCAGTTTAGGCACCCACTACGAGCAGTACTTC. Its translation is CASSLGTHYEQYF.

The chain links TRBV28 to TRBJ1-5; D remains ambiguous. There are 16 residues in the CDR3. From germline, CDR1 is MDHEN and CDR2 SYDVKM. The ends were cut back, 3 bases at V and 0 bases at J, with 12 bases in the middle. The CDR3 DNA is TGTGCCAGCAGTTTGGAGGGTCACAATAGCAATCAGCCCCAGCATTTT. This translates into CASSLEGHNSNQPQHF.

This clone occurred once. The rearrangement joins TRBV28 to TRBJ2-7, with D possibly TRBD1 on 6 matching bases. Germline V gives CDR1 MDHEN, CDR2 SYDVKM. CDR3 length: 15 amino acids. V was cut by 2 bases and J by 0 bases, with 11 bases left in between. Here the CDR3 reads CASSLRGQPSYEQYF. The CDR3 region has the DNA TGTGCCAGCAGTTTAAGAGGACAGCCCTCCTACGAGCAGTACTTC.

CDR3 sequence reads: CASSEFRGNTEAFF. Here the CDR3 DNA reads TGCGCCAGCAGTGAGTTTCGGGGAAACACTGAAGCTTTCTTT. The chain employs TRBV10-2 and TRBJ1-1, with D hard to call. The CDR3 has 14 amino acids. V was trimmed by 1 base and J by 2 bases, leaving 8 bases between them. In germline, CDR1 is WSHSY, CDR2 SAAADI.

V usage is TRBV29-1 and J usage is TRBJ2-2; D not resolved. Looked up from germline, CDR1 is SQVTM and CDR2 is ANQGSEA. The germline V and J ends were trimmed by 5 bases and 1 base, with 8 bases remaining between them. The CDR3 has 13 residues. CDR3 DNA sequence: TGCAGCGTTACTTGGGAGAACACCGGGGAGCTGTTTTTT. Translated: CSVTWENTGELFF.

The gene calls are TRBV27 and TRBJ2-7; D is unclear. Trimming pared 2 bases from V and 0 bases from J, leaving 11 bases between. Germline CDR1 is MNHEY and CDR2 is SMNVEV (reference sequence). CDR3 length: 15 residues. The CDR3 here is CASSLKQASSYEQYF. CDR3 DNA sequence: TGTGCCAGCAGTTTAAAGCAGGCGAGCTCCTACGAGCAGTACTTC.

The genes are TRBV7-2 and TRBJ1-5; 8 bases align to TRBD1. Germline CDR1 reads SGHTA; CDR2 reads FQGNSA. CDR3 length equals 18 residues. Losses at the gene ends were 5 bases for V and 0 bases for J; bases not matched to a gene: 12. CDR3 nucleotide sequence: TGTGCCAGCAGCCCCCAGGGGGCACAAGTATATAGCAATCAGCCCCAGCATTTT. This translates into CASSPQGAQVYSNQPQHF. The full variable domain, with the rest looked up from reference TRBV7-2 and TRBJ1-5, is GAGVSQSPSNKVTEKGKDVELRCDPISGHTALYWYRQSLGQGLEFLIYFQGNSAPDKSGLPSDRFSAERTGGSVSTLTIQRTQQEDSAVYLCASSPQGAQVYSNQPQHFGDGTRLSIL.

The rearrangement uses TRBV9 and TRBJ2-7; D possibly uses TRBD1 or TRBD2 (5 bases each). CDR1 and CDR2 (germline): SGDLS, YYNGEE. CDR3 length equals 14 residues. V dropped 2 bases and J dropped 5 bases, with 14 bases sitting between them. DNA for the CDR3: TGTGCCAGCAGCGTTGAGGGGTCTTTGGACGAGCAGTACTTC. Translated: CASSVEGSLDEQYF.

The rearrangement links TRBV5-6 to TRBJ2-3, with TRBD1 identical over 9 bases. The V gene's germline CDR1 is SGHDT and CDR2 YYEEEE. V was clipped by 3 bases and J by 4 bases; unmatched bases: 3. The CDR3 totals 14 residues. The CDR3 loop reads CASSYGQGSDTQYF. CDR3 nucleotides: TGTGCCAGCAGCTACGGACAGGGGTCAGATACGCAGTATTTT.

The chain carries TRBV5-4 and TRBJ1-1, with TRBD1 identical over 8 bases. This CDR3 is built from 14 residues. V trimming: 4 bases; J trimming: 1 base; junction bases outside the gene matches: 3. CDR1 is SGHNT, CDR2 YYREEE, per germline (reference sequence). CDR3 sequence (DNA): TGTGCCAGCAGCAGGACAGGGTGGAACACTGAAGCTTTCTTT. It is translated as CASSRTGWNTEAFF.

The CDR3: CASSPRQDGNTEAFF. In DNA, the CDR3 is TGTGCCAGCAGTCCACGACAGGACGGGAACACTGAAGCTTTCTTT. The V and J genes are TRBV27 and TRBJ1-1, with D possibly matching TRBD1 (6 bases). The CDR3 spans 15 residues. V was trimmed by 5 bases and J by 1 base, leaving 14 bases between them. The germline gives CDR1 MNHEY, CDR2 SMNVEV (reference sequence).

Here the CDR3 reads CASSPPAGGGTEAFF. CDR3 nucleotides: TGTGCCAGCAGCCCGCCCGCAGGGGGCGGCACTGAAGCTTTCTTT. The genes are TRBV7-9 and TRBJ1-1; 8 bases fit TRBD1. Germline trimming cut 5 bases from V and 4 bases from J; bases unmatched to any gene: 9. The CDR3 is 15 residues long. Per germline, CDR1 SEHNR and CDR2 FQNEAQ (reference sequence).

A word on this clone: Other DNA variants within this sample encode the same CDR3. The V gene is TRBV5-1, the J gene TRBJ2-1; 9 bases agree with TRBD2. This CDR3 has 16 residues. Germline CDR1 reads SGHRS; CDR2 reads YFSETQ. Germline trimming cut 0 bases from V and 4 bases from J; bases unmatched to any gene: 5. The CDR3 loop reads CASSLEGLASYNEQFF. The CDR3 nucleotides read TGCGCCAGCAGCTTGGAAGGACTAGCGAGTTACAATGAGCAGTTCTTC.

V usage is TRBV7-6 and J usage is TRBJ2-7; D remains unclear. Germline V gene data show CDR1 as SGHVS and CDR2 as FNYEAQ. The V and J ends lost 5 bases and 7 bases respectively, with 15 bases between them. The CDR3 is made up of 13 amino acids. The CDR3 DNA sequence: TGTGCCAGCAGCCTGGGGTCCCCCCGAGAGCAGTACTTC. It yields the protein CASSLGSPREQYF.

The CDR3 bases are TGTGCCAGCAGCGGAGGACAGGCCACCCCCTACGAGCAGTACTTC. This sequence encodes CASSGGQATPYEQYF. This rearrangement joins TRBV7-9 to TRBJ2-7, with TRBD1 matching over 7 bases. CDR1 is SEHNR and CDR2 is FQNEAQ in the germline V gene (reference sequence). The V gene end was trimmed by 5 bases and the J gene end by 2 bases; junction bases not matched to a gene: 9. This CDR3 contains 15 residues.

The chain is built from TRBV14 and TRBJ2-7; 7 bases line up with TRBD1. The CDR3 runs to 15 residues. Trimming took 0 bases from V and 2 from J; bases not matched to a gene: 4. Germline values: CDR1 SGHDN, CDR2 FVKESK. CDR3 bases: TGTGCCAGCAGCCAAGATTTTAGGGGGCCCTACGAGCAGTACTTC. It codes for CASSQDFRGPYEQYF.

This chain joins TRBV29-1 and TRBJ2-1; 7 bases map to TRBD2. The CDR3 contains 15 residues. V dropped 4 bases and J dropped 0; count of bases not matched to a gene: 6. The germline gives CDR1 SQVTM, CDR2 ANQGSEA. The CDR3 region has the DNA TGCAGCGTTGTGTCGGGGGGAAGCTCCTACAATGAGCAGTTCTTC. Its translation is CSVVSGGSSYNEQFF.

This chain uses TRBV5-3 with TRBJ2-7; TRBD1 aligns across 7 bases. TRBV5-3 falls under the ORF class, with uncertain function. This CDR3 has 14 residues. The J segment lost 4 bases and the V segment lost 3 bases, leaving 7 bases of the junction unmatched. CDR3 loop: CARSSRTGNYEQYF. Written as DNA, the CDR3 is TGTGCCAGAAGCTCGAGGACAGGAAATTACGAGCAGTACTTC.

The chain's CDR3 is CASSLTAGETYEQYF. Written as DNA, the CDR3 is TGTGCCAGCAGTTTAACCGCAGGGGAGACGTACGAGCAGTACTTC. The chain is built from TRBV27 and TRBJ2-7; D possibly corresponds to TRBD1 (6 bases). This CDR3 contains 15 residues. Germline V gives CDR1 MNHEY, CDR2 SMNVEV (reference sequence). Trimming removed 2 bases from V and 4 bases from J, with 15 bases in between.

This chain connects TRBV28 to TRBJ2-5; D may match TRBD1 or TRBD2 (6 bases each). With the DNA end fitting TRBJ2-7 better, the J assignment may be wrong. The CDR3 loop spans 13 amino acids. Germline V gene data show CDR1 as MDHEN and CDR2 as SYDVKM. The CDR3 DNA is TGTGCCAGCAATCTTGAAGGGGGGTACGAGCAGTACTTC. Its translation is CASNLEGGYEQYF.

This sequence joins TRBV5-5 and TRBJ2-3; D ambiguous. The ends were cut back, 4 bases at V and 2 bases at J, with 20 bases in the middle. The CDR3 is made up of 17 amino acids. Per germline, CDR1 SGHKS and CDR2 YYEKEE (reference sequence). The CDR3 protein is CASSQTGSPLTTDTQYF. CDR3 nucleotides: TGTGCCAGCAGCCAAACCGGGTCCCCCCTCACCACAGATACGCAGTATTTT. Supplemented by reference TRBV5-5 and TRBJ2-3, the full variable domain reads DAGVTQSPTHLIKTRGQQVTLRCSPISGHKSVSWYQQVLGQGPQFIFQYYEKEERGRGNFPDRFSARQFPNYSSELNVNALLLGDSALYLCASSQTGSPLTTDTQYFGPGTRLTVL.